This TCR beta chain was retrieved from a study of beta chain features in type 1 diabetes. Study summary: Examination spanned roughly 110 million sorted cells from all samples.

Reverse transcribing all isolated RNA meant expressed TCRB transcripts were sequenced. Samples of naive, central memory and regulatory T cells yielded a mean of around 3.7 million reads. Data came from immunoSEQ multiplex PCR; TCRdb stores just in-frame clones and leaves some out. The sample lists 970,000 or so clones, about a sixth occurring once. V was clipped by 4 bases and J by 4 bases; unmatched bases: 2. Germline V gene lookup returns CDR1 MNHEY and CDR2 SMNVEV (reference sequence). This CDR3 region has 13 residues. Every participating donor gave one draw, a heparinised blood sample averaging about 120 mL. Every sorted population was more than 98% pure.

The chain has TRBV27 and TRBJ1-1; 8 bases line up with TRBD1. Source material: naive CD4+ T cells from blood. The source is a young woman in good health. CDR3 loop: CASSSDRGTEAFF. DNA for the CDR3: TGTGCCAGCAGTTCCGACAGGGGCACTGAAGCTTTCTTT.